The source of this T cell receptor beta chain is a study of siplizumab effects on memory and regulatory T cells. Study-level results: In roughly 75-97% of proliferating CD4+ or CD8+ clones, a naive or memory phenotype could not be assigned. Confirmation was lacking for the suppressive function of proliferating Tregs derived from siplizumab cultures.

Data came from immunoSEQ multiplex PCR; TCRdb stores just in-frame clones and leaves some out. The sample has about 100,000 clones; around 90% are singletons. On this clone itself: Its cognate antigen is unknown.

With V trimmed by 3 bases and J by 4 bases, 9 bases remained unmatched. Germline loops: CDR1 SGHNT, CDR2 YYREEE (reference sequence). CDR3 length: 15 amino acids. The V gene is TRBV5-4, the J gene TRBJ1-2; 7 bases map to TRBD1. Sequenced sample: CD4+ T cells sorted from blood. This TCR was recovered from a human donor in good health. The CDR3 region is CASSYATGVGYGYTF. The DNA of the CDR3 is TGTGCCAGCAGCTACGCTACAGGGGTCGGCTATGGCTACACCTTC.